Presented here are 9 T cell receptor beta chains from one specimen sequenced in a study of identical twins (TCRdb year 2016). The library was generated by 5' RACE. TCRdb records Illumina HiSeq 2000 as the sequencer. The public reads were quality trimmed at Q25 with fastp and then assembled into clones with MiXCR by TCRdb, keeping productive beta chains. Rows are unified per CDR3 protein, each entry keeping the most common DNA and genes. The sample table lists about 1.7 million distinct CDR3 sequences, 25% to 35% of them with a count of one. The leading ten clones occupy approximately 0.29% of the sample. The sample was cord blood. Receptors were obtained from a newborn girl in good health.

About this clonotype itself: Just one base apart from a much larger clone, this may be a read error. The chain carries TRBV29-1 and TRBJ2-3; a possible D gene is TRBD2 (6 bases). V lost 7 bases to trimming and J lost 7 bases, with 21 bases between them. The CDR3 has 14 residues. Germline V CDR1 and CDR2: SQVTM, ANQGSEA. The CDR3 reads CSARGTGGDYTQYF. CDR3 DNA sequence: TGCAGCGCTCGCGGGACTGGCGGGGATTATACGCAGTATTTT.

The chain has TRBV10-3 and TRBJ2-5; D unresolved. V was pared by 2 bases and J by 11 bases, with 18 bases between. Germline CDR1 is ENHRY and CDR2 is SYGVKD. The CDR3 covers 14 residues. The CDR3 protein is CAISEPYPINEQYF. CDR3 nucleotides: TGTGCCATCAGTGAGCCCTACCCTATCAATGAGCAGTACTTC.

This chain connects TRBV20-1 to TRBJ2-1; TRBD2 aligns across 9 bases. With V trimmed by 5 bases and J by 7 bases, 15 bases remained unmatched. From germline, CDR1 is DFQATT and CDR2 SNEGSKA (reference sequence). The CDR3 covers 16 residues. CDR3 protein: CSAEPPGLAPPNEQFF. As DNA, the CDR3 is TGCAGTGCTGAACCACCGGGACTAGCACCTCCTAATGAGCAGTTCTTC.

The V and J genes are TRBV7-2 and TRBJ2-4; D is unresolved. V lost 5 bases to trimming and J lost 0 bases, with 11 bases between them. CDR1 is SGHTA, CDR2 FQGNSA, per germline. The CDR3 spans 15 residues. The CDR3 loop reads CASSLKSLAKNIQYF. The CDR3 DNA is TGTGCCAGCAGCCTCAAGTCCTTAGCCAAAAACATTCAGTACTTC.

This chain links TRBV7-2 with TRBJ2-7, with 7 bases that match TRBD1. J was trimmed by 2 bases and V by 3 bases; bases with no gene match: 4. CDR1 is SGHTA, CDR2 FQGNSA, per germline. The CDR3 spans 14 residues. In DNA, the CDR3 is TGTGCCAGCAGCTTTGGGACAGCTGCCTACGAGCAGTACTTC. Translated, it gives CASSFGTAAYEQYF.

This clonotype came up a few times. J is TRBJ1-4 and V is TRBV28, with a tentative D call TRBD1 (5 bases). CDR1 MDHEN and CDR2 SYDVKM come from the germline V gene. V lost 6 bases, J lost 5 bases, and 22 bases lay in between. The CDR3 has 17 amino acids. CDR3 loop: CASSRPGRRLRNEKLFF. CDR3 bases: TGTGCCAGCAGCCGACCAGGGAGGCGCCTAAGAAATGAAAAACTGTTTTTT.

This clonotype was recorded once. A single base separates this from a much larger clone, so it may be a read error. The chain joins TRBV28 to TRBJ2-7, with D possibly TRBD2 on 5 matching bases. CDR3 size: 15 residues. The germline V gene encodes CDR1 MDHEN and CDR2 SYDVKM. CDR3 loop: CASSFSSPGSCEQYF. CDR3 DNA sequence: TGTGCCAGCAGTTTTTCTAGCCCTGGGTCCTGCGAGCAGTACTTC.

This clonotype has a handful of counts. V gene TRBV20-1 combines with J gene TRBJ2-7; D remains unclear. The CDR3 runs to 11 residues. Trimming stripped 4 bases from V and 2 bases from J, with 6 bases between. The germline CDR1 and CDR2 sequences are DFQATT and SNEGSKA (reference sequence). The CDR3 nucleotides are TGCAGTGCTATACAGACCTACGAGCAGTACTTC. Translating it yields CSAIQTYEQYF.

The chain has TRBV19 and TRBJ2-1, with a weak D call TRBD2 (6 bases). The V end lost 5 bases, the J end lost 7 bases, and 15 bases lay between the germline ends. Germline loops: CDR1 LNHDA, CDR2 SQIVND (reference sequence). This CDR3 contains 14 residues. CDR3 sequence reads: CASSLTSKMNEQFF. CDR3 coding DNA: TGTGCCAGTAGTCTCACTAGCAAAATGAATGAGCAGTTCTTC.